This T cell receptor beta chain was documented in a study of blood T cell repertoires in COVID-19. Study-wide background: Sample material is recorded as cDNA or gDNA derived from T cells, B-cell-depleted T cells, or PBMCs.

Methods used by the authors: Reference gene primers were amplified, and this amplification served to estimate nucleated cell counts. Here immunoSEQ multiplex PCR was the method, and the copy in TCRdb shows in-frame clones only, minus some. D and trimming were read from the DNA, whereas the V and J calls and clone size are those reported in that table. The table lists 95,000 to 150,000 clones, 60% to 85% of them singletons, with about 2.3% in the top ten. The CDR3 extends over 15 amino acids. The V end lost 6 bases, the J end lost 1 base, and 14 bases lay between the germline ends. Germline V gene lookup returns CDR1 MNHEY and CDR2 SVGAGI.

The gene calls are TRBV6-5 and TRBJ2-3; D is perhaps TRBD2 (7 bases). This clonotype originated in a man aged 65 to 79 with acute or convalescent COVID-19. The sequenced sample consisted of peripheral blood. The CDR3 sequence is CASSLRGAGTDTQYF. CDR3 sequence (DNA): TGTGCCAGCAGCCTTCGGGGGGCCGGCACAGATACGCAGTATTTT.